Shown below are 18 T cell receptor beta chains from a single sample sequenced in a study of blood T cell repertoires in COVID-19. Profiled with immunoSEQ multiplex PCR; TCRdb holds only in-frame clones, not every one. The table has about 360,000 clones, about 88% seen once. The sample comprised peripheral blood. Receptors were obtained from a woman in her sixties with COVID-19, enrolled during active disease.

The V gene is TRBV10-3, the J gene TRBJ1-1; 8 bases fit TRBD1. Germline V CDR1 and CDR2: ENHRY, SYGVKD. CDR3 length: 12 amino acids. V lost 4 bases to trimming and J lost 7 bases; unmatched junction nucleotides: 2. CDR3 residues: CAISVGQGEAFF. Here the CDR3 DNA reads TGTGCCATCAGTGTAGGACAGGGTGAAGCTTTCTTT.

The chain couples TRBV18 to TRBJ1-1, with unresolved D. This CDR3 has 13 residues. The germline V gene has CDR1 KGHSH and CDR2 LQKENI. V was shortened by 3 bases and J by 10 bases, with 15 bases between the two germline ends. The CDR3 DNA follows: TGTGCCAGCTCACCTGAGGGTGGGCGGAGAGCTTTCTTT. Protein: CASSPEGGRRAFF.

The chain combines TRBV18 with TRBJ1-3; D not resolved. Germline V lookup: CDR1 KGHSH, CDR2 LQKENI. V was shortened by 3 bases and J by 1 base, with 13 bases between the two germline ends. The CDR3 is 16 amino acids. The CDR3 sequence: CASSPPGGSSGNTIYF. Here the CDR3 DNA reads TGTGCCAGCTCACCTCCGGGTGGCTCGTCTGGAAACACCATATATTTT.

This clone was found once. This chain uses TRBV5-1 with TRBJ2-2, with 8 bases aligning to TRBD1. This CDR3 is 15 amino acids long. Germline values: CDR1 SGHRS, CDR2 YFSETQ. Trimming at V came to 4 bases and at J to 6 bases, leaving 8 bases not matched to a gene. Here the CDR3 DNA reads TGCGCCAGCAGCAAGAACGACAGGGGTTCCGGGGAGCTGTTTTTT. This translates into CASSKNDRGSGELFF.

The chain employs TRBV21-1 and TRBJ2-2; TRBD1 was called by the table and not checked on the DNA. TRBV21-1 is deemed a pseudogene. CDR3 length equals 18 residues. The CDR3 nucleotides are TGTGCCAGCAGCACACGTAAGGACAGCCCTTGGTTCACCGGGGAGCTGTTTTTT. Protein product: CASSTRKDSPWFTGELFF.

The chain carries TRBV7-6 and TRBJ2-2, with 12 bases lining up with TRBD1. The CDR3 is 15 amino acids. Per the germline V gene, CDR1 is SGHVS and CDR2 is FNYEAQ. V lost 5 bases to trimming and J lost 4 bases; unmatched junction nucleotides: 2. CDR3 nucleotide sequence: TGTGCCAGCAGCACGGGACAGGGGGCCACCGGGGAGCTGTTTTTT. Its translation is CASSTGQGATGELFF. Filled out from reference TRBV7-6 and TRBJ2-2, the complete variable domain reads GAGVSQSPRYKVTKRGQDVALRCDPISGHVSLYWYRQALGQGPEFLTYFNYEAQQDKSGLPNDRFSAERPEGSISTLTIQRTEQRDSAMYRCASSTGQGATGELFFGEGSRLTVL.

The V and J genes are TRBV4-1 and TRBJ2-7, with 9 bases identical to TRBD1. Germline values: CDR1 MGHRA, CDR2 YSYEKL. Unmatched junction bases numbered 7, after V lost 4 bases and J lost 3 bases. CDR3 length: 15 amino acids. In DNA form, the CDR3 reads TGCGCCAGCAGCCGGGGACAGGGAGTCGACTACGAGCAGTACTTC. Translated: CASSRGQGVDYEQYF.

The chain is built from TRBV6-5 and TRBJ1-2; D gene uncertain. The V end lost 0 bases, the J end lost 1 base, and 9 bases lay between the germline ends. This CDR3 spans 15 amino acids. Germline CDR1 MNHEY, CDR2 SVGAGI. For the CDR3, the DNA is TGTGCCAGCAGTTACTCGGAGGGAGTTAACTATGGCTACACCTTC. Amino acids: CASSYSEGVNYGYTF.

The chain combines TRBV27 with TRBJ1-2; 7 nucleotides align to TRBD1. The CDR3 contains 15 residues. Germline V lookup: CDR1 MNHEY, CDR2 SMNVEV (reference sequence). Trimming cost V 7 bases and J 4 bases; bases outside gene matches: 12. For the CDR3, the DNA is TGTGCCAGCAAACTTCAGGCGACAGGGATCTATGGCTACACCTTC. It codes for CASKLQATGIYGYTF.

The gene calls are TRBV3-1 (or the pseudogene TRBV3-2) and TRBJ2-1, with a possible D match to TRBD1 (6 bases). The CDR3 is 13 amino acids. Germline CDR1 is LGHDT and CDR2 is YNNKEL (reference sequence). The V and J ends lost 1 base and 7 bases respectively, with 8 bases between them. CDR3 sequence reads: CASSQGRGNEQFF. In nucleotides, the CDR3 is TGTGCCAGCAGCCAAGGTAGGGGGAATGAGCAGTTCTTC.

The chain employs TRBV5-4 and TRBJ2-1; TRBD2 matches at 11 bases. Trimming took 0 bases from V and 9 from J; bases not matched to a gene: 11. Germline V lookup: CDR1 SGHNT, CDR2 YYREEE (reference sequence). The CDR3 contains 17 residues. CDR3 nucleotide sequence: TGTGCCAGCAGCTTGGTGTTAGCGGGGGGGATCTATGGTGAGCAGTTCTTC. As protein: CASSLVLAGGIYGEQFF.

V is TRBV19 and J is TRBJ1-5; 9 nucleotides align to TRBD1. J lost 5 bases, V lost 7 bases, and 18 bases had no gene match. This CDR3 is built from 18 residues. Germline V CDR1 and CDR2: LNHDA, SQIVND (reference sequence). The chain's CDR3 is CASKGDREGPGPDQPQHF. The CDR3 DNA is TGTGCCAGTAAAGGGGACAGGGAGGGCCCCGGCCCTGATCAGCCCCAGCATTTT.

The chain recombines TRBV7-2 with TRBJ2-6, with D perhaps matching TRBD2 (5 bases). The CDR3 is 15 amino acids. In germline, CDR1 is SGHTA, CDR2 FQGNSA. V was shortened by 4 bases and J by 1 base, with 8 bases between the two germline ends. CDR3 in DNA: TGTGCCAGCAGCTCTGGAGGTTCTGGGGCCAACGTCCTGACTTTC. Residues: CASSSGGSGANVLTF.

There are a few counts of this clone. The V gene is TRBV29-1, the J gene TRBJ1-1; 9 bases line up with TRBD1. From germline, CDR1 is SQVTM and CDR2 ANQGSEA. The CDR3 consists of 13 residues. With 4 bases clipped from V and 4 bases from J, the junction kept 4 bases outside the gene matches. Here the CDR3 DNA reads TGCAGCGTTGGCTCGACAGGGGGCACTGAAGCTTTCTTT. Its translation: CSVGSTGGTEAFF.

The J gene is TRBJ1-6, the V gene TRBV6-6; 8 bases match TRBD1. With 5 bases clipped from V and 6 bases from J, the junction kept 9 bases outside the gene matches. The CDR3 is made up of 16 amino acids. Germline values: CDR1 MNHNY, CDR2 SVGAGI (reference sequence). CDR3 in DNA: TGTGCCAGCAGTCGACAGGGGTGGCCGTCTAATTCACCCCTCCACTTT. Translating it yields CASSRQGWPSNSPLHF.

Only a few counts were recorded for this clone. The chain's CDR3 is CASSYSLPGEGNEQYF. The CDR3 DNA is TGTGCCAGCAGTTACTCCCTCCCCGGGGAGGGTAACGAGCAGTACTTC. J is TRBJ2-7 and V is TRBV6-5, with 7 bases matching TRBD2. Germline V CDR1 and CDR2: MNHEY, SVGAGI. V was clipped by 0 bases and J by 5 bases; unmatched bases: 10. The length of the CDR3 is 16 residues.

This clone was seen a few times. The chain uses TRBV14 and TRBJ1-1; D possibly corresponds to TRBD1 (5 bases). Germline lookup yields CDR1 SGHDN and CDR2 FVKESK. V was pared by 3 bases and J by 3 bases, with 8 bases between. There are 13 residues in the CDR3. In DNA, the CDR3 is TGTGCCAGCAGCCAGTCAGGGTACACTGAAGCTTTCTTT. As protein: CASSQSGYTEAFF.

The genes are TRBV6-2 or TRBV6-3 and TRBJ1-4; TRBD1 might be the D (5 bases). The CDR3 covers 14 residues. The germline CDR1 and CDR2 sequences are MNHEY and SVGEGT. Trimming stripped 2 bases from V and 4 bases from J, with 8 bases between. Here the CDR3 DNA reads TGTGCCAGCAGTTACGACAGACTTAATGAAAAACTGTTTTTT. Protein sequence: CASSYDRLNEKLFF.